This is a list of T cell receptor beta chains from one sample in a study of cytomegalovirus exposure and HLA in healthy donors. Profiling relied on immunoSEQ multiplex PCR, and the TCRdb table lists in-frame clones only, not all of them. The data contain around 170,000 clones, more than 65% of them seen just once; the ten biggest clones take up 3.5% to 4%. Specimen: PBMCs. The receptors stem from a man aged 50-59 years in good health and CMV-seronegative. The conserved cysteine and the conserved F or W are not part of the CDR3 here. Expanded clones get a size class; other rows say once, few or many, or leave the size out.

CDR3,size,V,J
SALERITEAF,once,TRBV29-1,TRBJ1-1
ASSAGLPHEQF,NA,TRBV19,TRBJ2-1
ASRLQGAQITDTQY,NA,TRBV19,TRBJ2-3
ASSSGGPTDTQY,NA,TRBV13,TRBJ2-3
ASSLRGTYRYT,NA,TRBV5-8,TRBJ1-2
ASSPFPRGRTEAF,NA,TRBV7-2,TRBJ1-1
ASSSYRLAGWF,NA,TRBV27,TRBJ2-1
ASSFSSTPSNKAIY,NA,TRBV11-2,TRBJ1-3
ASSQGDGGNTEAF,NA,TRBV4-2,TRBJ1-1
ASSGRDSLNEKLF,NA,TRBV5-1,TRBJ1-4
ASTLQGIGLGNTEAF,NA,TRBV5-6,TRBJ1-1
ATGTGRLDTQY,NA,TRBV7-8,TRBJ2-3
ASSRDSWEVYEQY,NA,TRBV7-9,TRBJ2-7
ASSPQGASYEQY,few,TRBV7-3,TRBJ2-7
ASRSDRGNSPLH,NA,TRBV6-6,TRBJ1-6
ASSSPPRGLNNEQF,NA,TRBV5-4,TRBJ2-1
ASSLSGRETQY,NA,TRBV11-2,TRBJ2-5
ASSLVIGPGDNEQF,NA,TRBV5-1,TRBJ2-1
ASSPLEGTEAF,NA,TRBV7-7,TRBJ1-1
ASSEWGVGTEAF,NA,TRBV2,TRBJ1-1
ASSGVMNTEAF,NA,TRBV9,TRBJ1-1
ASSESLRNTEAF,few,TRBV25-1,TRBJ1-1
ASSPEATGELF,NA,TRBV18,TRBJ2-2
ATGTSGSYEQY,NA,TRBV10-3,TRBJ2-7
ASSQDRGQGGPRGTGELF,NA,TRBV4-1,TRBJ2-2
ASSEFHARSSYNEQF,NA,TRBV25-1,TRBJ2-1
ASSQTGGPGNTIY,NA,TRBV6-5,TRBJ1-3
ASSLAPGTGSTGELF,NA,TRBV27,TRBJ2-2
ASSLSRTSAGAF,NA,TRBV7-2,TRBJ1-1